This T cell receptor (beta chain) originates from a study of blood T cell repertoires in COVID-19. Study details: Donors in the United States, Italy and Spain gave samples during acute or convalescent COVID-19. The cDNA or gDNA used as material had been derived from T cells, B-cell-depleted T cells, or PBMCs.

This clone showed up just a few times. Using immunoSEQ multiplex PCR, the repertoire was profiled, and TCRdb retains in-frame clones only, with some absent. The data contain roughly 220,000 clones, about nine tenths of them singletons. The CDR3 extends over 13 amino acids. V shed 10 bases, J shed 0 bases, and the junction held 5 bases outside the gene matches. The chain links TRBV12-3 or TRBV12-4 to TRBJ1-1, with 7 bases that match TRBD1. The sample consisted of peripheral blood. This clonotype was obtained from a man aged 25 to 40 who had recovered from COVID-19. CDR3 DNA sequence: TGTGCCACCCGACAGGGCATGAACACTGAAGCTTTCTTT. Translated, it gives CATRQGMNTEAFF.